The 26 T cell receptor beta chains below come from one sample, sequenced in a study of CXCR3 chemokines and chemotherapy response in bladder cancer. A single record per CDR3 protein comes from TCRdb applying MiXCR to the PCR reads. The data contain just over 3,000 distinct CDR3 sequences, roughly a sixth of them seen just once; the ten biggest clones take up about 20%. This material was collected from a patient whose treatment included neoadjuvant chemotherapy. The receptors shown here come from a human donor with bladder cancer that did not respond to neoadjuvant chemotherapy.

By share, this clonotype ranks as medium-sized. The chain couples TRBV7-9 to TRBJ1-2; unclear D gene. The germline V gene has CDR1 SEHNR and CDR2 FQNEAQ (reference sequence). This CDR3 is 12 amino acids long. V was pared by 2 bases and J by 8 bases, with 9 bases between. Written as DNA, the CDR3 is TGTGCCAGCAGCTTAAGGGAATGGGGCTACACCTTC. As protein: CASSLREWGYTF.

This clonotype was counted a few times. CDR3 DNA sequence: TGTGCCAGCGCATCGTGGGGCTCGCGGGGGAGTGCCTACGAGCAGTACTTC. This translates into CASASWGSRGSAYEQYF. The chain links TRBV27 to TRBJ2-7; TRBD2 agrees at 7 bases. This CDR3 spans 17 amino acids. Germline V CDR1 and CDR2: MNHEY, SMNVEV (reference sequence). The V segment lost 8 bases and the J segment 2 bases; nucleotides outside the gene matches: 18.

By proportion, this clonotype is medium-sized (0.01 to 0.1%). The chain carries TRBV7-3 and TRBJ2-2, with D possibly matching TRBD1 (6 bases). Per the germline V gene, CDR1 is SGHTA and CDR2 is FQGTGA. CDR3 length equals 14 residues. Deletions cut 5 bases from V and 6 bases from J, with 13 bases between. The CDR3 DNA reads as TGTGCCAGCAGCCCAGGGACAATTCCCGGGGAGCTGTTTTTT. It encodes CASSPGTIPGELFF.

CDR3 residues: CASSPRGGGNEQFF. The CDR3 region has the DNA TGTGCCAGCAGCCCTCGAGGTGGGGGGAATGAGCAGTTCTTC. The chain recombines TRBV5-4 with TRBJ2-1, with a weak D call TRBD2 (6 bases). The germline gives CDR1 SGHNT, CDR2 YYREEE (reference sequence). The CDR3 is 14 residues long. V lost 4 bases to trimming and J lost 7 bases, with 15 bases between them.

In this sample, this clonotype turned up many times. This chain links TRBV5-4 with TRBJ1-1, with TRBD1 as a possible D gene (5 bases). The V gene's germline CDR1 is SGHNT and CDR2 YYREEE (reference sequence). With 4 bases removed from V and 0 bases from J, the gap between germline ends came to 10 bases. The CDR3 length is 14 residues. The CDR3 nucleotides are TGTGCCAGCAGCCCTGACAGTGTGAACACTGAAGCTTTCTTT. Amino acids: CASSPDSVNTEAFF.

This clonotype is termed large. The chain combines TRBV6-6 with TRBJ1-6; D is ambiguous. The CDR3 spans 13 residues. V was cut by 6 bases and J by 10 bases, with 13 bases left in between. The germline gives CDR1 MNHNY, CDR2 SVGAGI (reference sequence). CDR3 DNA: TGTGCCAGCAGCTTAGATCGGGTCTCACCCCTCCACTTT. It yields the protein CASSLDRVSPLHF.

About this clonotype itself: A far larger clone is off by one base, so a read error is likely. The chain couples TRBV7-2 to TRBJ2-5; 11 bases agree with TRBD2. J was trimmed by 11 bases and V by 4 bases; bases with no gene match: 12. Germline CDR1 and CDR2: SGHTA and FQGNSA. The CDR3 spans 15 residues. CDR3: CASSSSSGGPTRQYF. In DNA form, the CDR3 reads TGTGCCAGCAGCTCGTCTAGCGGGGGGCCAACTCGTCAGTACTTC.

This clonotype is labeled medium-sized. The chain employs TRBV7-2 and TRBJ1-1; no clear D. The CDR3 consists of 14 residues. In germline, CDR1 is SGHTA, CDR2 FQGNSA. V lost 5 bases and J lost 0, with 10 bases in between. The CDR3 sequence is CASSGNTVNTEAFF. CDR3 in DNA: TGTGCCAGCAGCGGCAATACAGTGAACACTGAAGCTTTCTTT.

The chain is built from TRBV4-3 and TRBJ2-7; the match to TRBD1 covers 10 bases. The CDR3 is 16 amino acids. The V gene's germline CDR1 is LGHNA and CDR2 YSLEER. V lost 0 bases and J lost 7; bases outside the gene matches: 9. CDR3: CASSQDRFDRGLEQYF. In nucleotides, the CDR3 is TGCGCCAGCAGCCAAGATCGTTTCGACAGGGGGCTTGAGCAGTACTTC.

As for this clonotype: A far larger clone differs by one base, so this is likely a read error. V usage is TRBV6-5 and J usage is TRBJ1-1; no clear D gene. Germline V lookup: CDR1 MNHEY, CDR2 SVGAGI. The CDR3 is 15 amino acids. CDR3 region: CASSSRTAMNTKAFF. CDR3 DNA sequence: TGTGCCAGCAGTTCCCGAACAGCGATGAACACTAAAGCTTTCTTT.

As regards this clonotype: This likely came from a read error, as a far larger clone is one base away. This chain's CDR3 is CASSDYGQGENTEAFF. The CDR3 nucleotides read TGTGCCAGCAGTGACTACGGACAGGGAGAGAACACTGAAGCTTTCTTT. The chain employs TRBV6-5 and TRBJ1-1, with 8 bases lining up with TRBD1. The germline gives CDR1 MNHEY, CDR2 SVGAGI. The V and J ends lost 5 bases and 1 base, in that order; junction bases with no gene match: 9. The CDR3 spans 16 residues.

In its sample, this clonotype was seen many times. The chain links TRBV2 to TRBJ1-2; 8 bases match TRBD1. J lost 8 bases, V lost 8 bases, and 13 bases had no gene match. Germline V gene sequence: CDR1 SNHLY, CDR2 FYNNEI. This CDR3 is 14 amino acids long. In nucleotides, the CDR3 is TGTGCCAGCCGGAGTGACCAGGGGGCGAGAGGCTACACCTTC. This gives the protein CASRSDQGARGYTF. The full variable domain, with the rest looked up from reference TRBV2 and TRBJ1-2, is EPEVTQTPSHQVTQMGQEVILRCVPISNHLYFYWYRQILGQKVEFLVSFYNNEISEKSEIFDDQFSVERPDGSNFTLKIRSTKLEDSAMYFCASRSDQGARGYTFGSGTRLTVV.

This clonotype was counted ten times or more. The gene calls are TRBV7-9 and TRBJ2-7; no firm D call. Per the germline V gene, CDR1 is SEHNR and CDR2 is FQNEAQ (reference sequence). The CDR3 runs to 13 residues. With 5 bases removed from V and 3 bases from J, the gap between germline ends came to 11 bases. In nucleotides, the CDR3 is TGTGCCAGCAGCATAGGGTCGGGCTACGAGCAGTACTTC. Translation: CASSIGSGYEQYF. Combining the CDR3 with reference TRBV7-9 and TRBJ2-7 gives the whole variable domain DTGVSQNPRHKITKRGQNVTFRCDPISEHNRLYWYRQTLGQGPEFLTYFQNEAQLEKSRLLSDRFSAERPKGSFSTLEIQRTEQGDSAMYLCASSIGSGYEQYFGPGTRLTVT.

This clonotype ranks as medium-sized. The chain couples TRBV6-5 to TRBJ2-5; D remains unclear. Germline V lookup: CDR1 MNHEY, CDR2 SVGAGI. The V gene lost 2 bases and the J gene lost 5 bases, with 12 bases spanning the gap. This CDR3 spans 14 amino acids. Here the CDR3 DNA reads TGTGCCAGCAGTTACGGGGTAGGGTACGAGACCCAGTACTTC. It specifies CASSYGVGYETQYF.

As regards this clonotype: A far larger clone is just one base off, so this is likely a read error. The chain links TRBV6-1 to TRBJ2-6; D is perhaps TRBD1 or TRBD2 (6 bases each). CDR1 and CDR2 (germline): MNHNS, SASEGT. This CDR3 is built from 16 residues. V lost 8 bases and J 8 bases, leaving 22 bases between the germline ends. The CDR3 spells CASSRGGAQGTNVLTF. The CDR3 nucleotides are TGTGCCAGCTCCCGGGGCGGGGCGCAGGGGACCAACGTCCTGACTTTC.

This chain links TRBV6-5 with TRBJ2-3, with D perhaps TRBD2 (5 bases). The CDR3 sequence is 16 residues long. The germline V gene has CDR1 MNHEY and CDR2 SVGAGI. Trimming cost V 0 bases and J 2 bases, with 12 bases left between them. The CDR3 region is CASSYSLPSTTDTQYF. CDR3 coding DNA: TGTGCCAGCAGTTACTCTCTTCCTAGCACCACAGATACGCAGTATTTT.

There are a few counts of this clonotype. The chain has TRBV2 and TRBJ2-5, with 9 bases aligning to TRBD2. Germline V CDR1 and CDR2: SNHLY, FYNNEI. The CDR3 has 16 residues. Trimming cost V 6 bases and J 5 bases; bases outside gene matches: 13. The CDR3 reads CASRARGVAGVETQYF. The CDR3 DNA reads TGTGCCAGCAGGGCCCGGGGAGTAGCGGGGGTGGAGACCCAGTACTTC.

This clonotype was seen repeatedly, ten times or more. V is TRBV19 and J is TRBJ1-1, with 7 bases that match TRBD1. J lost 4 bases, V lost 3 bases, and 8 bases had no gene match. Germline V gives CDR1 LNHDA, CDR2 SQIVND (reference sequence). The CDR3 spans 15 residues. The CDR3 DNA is TGTGCCAGTAGTATTGGCAAGGGGGCCAGCACTGAAGCTTTCTTT. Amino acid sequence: CASSIGKGASTEAFF.

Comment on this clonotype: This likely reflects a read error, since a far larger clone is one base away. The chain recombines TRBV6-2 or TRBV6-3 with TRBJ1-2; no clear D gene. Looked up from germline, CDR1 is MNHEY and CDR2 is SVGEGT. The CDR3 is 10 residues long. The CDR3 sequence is CTSSAIGYTF. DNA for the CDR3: TGTACCAGCAGTGCCATTGGCTACACCTTC.

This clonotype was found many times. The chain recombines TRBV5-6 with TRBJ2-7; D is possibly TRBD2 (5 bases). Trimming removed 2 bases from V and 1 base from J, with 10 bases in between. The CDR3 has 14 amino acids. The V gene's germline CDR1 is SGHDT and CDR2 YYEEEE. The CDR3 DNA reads TGTGCCAGCAGCTTTTCCGGCGGGTCCTACGAGCAGTACTTC. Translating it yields CASSFSGGSYEQYF.

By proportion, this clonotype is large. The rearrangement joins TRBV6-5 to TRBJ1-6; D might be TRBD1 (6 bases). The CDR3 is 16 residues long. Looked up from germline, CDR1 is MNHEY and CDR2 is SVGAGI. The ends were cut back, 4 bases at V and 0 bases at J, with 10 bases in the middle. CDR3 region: CASSSTGSSYNSPLHF. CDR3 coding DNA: TGTGCCAGCAGTTCAACAGGGAGCTCCTATAATTCACCCCTCCACTTT.

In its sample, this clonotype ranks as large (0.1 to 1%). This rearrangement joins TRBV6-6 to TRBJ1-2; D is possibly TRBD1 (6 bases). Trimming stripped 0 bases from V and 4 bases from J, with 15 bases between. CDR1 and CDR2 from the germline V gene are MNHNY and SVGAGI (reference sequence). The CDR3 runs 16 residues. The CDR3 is CASSYSNREGSYGYTF. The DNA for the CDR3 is TGTGCCAGCAGTTACTCGAACAGGGAAGGGTCCTATGGCTACACCTTC.

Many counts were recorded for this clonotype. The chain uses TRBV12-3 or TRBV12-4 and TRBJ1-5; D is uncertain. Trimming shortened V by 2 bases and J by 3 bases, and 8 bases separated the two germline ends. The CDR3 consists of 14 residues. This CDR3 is CASSLRGFNQPQHF. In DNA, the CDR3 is TGTGCCAGCAGTTTACGCGGATTCAATCAGCCCCAGCATTTT.

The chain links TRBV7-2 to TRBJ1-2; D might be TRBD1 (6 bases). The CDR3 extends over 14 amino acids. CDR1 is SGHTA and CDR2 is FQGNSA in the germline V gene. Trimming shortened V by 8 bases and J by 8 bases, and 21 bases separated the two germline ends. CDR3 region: CASPTPYREDGYTF. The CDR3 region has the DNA TGTGCCAGCCCTACTCCCTACAGGGAGGACGGCTACACCTTC.

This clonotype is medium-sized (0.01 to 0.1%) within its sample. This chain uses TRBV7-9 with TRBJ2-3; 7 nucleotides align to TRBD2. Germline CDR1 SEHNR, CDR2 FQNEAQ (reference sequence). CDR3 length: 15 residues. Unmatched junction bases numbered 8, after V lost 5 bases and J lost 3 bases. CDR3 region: CASSAGLTSTDTQYF. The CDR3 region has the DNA TGTGCCAGCAGCGCGGGACTAACCTCGACAGATACGCAGTATTTT.

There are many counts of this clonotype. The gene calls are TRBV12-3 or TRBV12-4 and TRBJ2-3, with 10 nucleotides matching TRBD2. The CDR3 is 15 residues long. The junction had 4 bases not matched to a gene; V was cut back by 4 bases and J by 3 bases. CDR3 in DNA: TGTGCCAGCAGTTCCCTAGCGGGGGATACAGATACGCAGTATTTT. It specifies CASSSLAGDTDTQYF.